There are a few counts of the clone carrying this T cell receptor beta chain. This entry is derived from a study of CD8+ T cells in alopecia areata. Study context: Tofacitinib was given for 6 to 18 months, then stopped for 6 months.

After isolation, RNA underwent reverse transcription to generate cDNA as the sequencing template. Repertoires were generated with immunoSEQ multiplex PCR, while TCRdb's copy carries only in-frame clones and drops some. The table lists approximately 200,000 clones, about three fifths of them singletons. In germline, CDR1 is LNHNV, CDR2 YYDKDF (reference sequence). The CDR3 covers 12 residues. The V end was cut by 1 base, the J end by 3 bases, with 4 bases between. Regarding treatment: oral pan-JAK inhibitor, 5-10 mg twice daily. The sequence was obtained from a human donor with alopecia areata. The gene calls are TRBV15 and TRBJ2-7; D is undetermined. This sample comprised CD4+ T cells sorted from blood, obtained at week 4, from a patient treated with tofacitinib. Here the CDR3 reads CATSRGYYEQYF. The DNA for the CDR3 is TGTGCCACCAGCAGAGGCTACTACGAGCAGTACTTC.